A selection of T cell receptor beta chains follows, all from one sample in a study of shared clonotypes between healthy human individuals. Produced via immunoSEQ multiplex PCR; TCRdb's table is partial and in-frame only. The sample comprises over a million clones, 75% to 80% of which are singletons, and around 0.61% rests with the top ten. Material: memory CD4+ T cells from PBMCs. The source of these receptors is a young man in good health. Some clones in this sample may be carry-over from other donors' samples. The CDR3 runs from the conserved cysteine through the conserved F or W.

j_call	v_call	cdr3_aa
TRBJ2-2	TRBV4-1	CASSQVGRGANTGELFF
TRBJ2-3	TRBV7-9	CASSLALAEPDTQYF
TRBJ1-6	TRBV4-2	CASSQHRDNNSPLHF
TRBJ2-5	TRBV5-6	CASSPIGRQETQYF
TRBJ1-3	TRBV6-4	CASREDPSSGNTIYF
TRBJ1-2	TRBV2	CASRGDSYGYTF
TRBJ1-4	TRBV11-2	CAIRSSGTNEKLFF
TRBJ1-4	TRBV5-4	CASSSNPTNEKLFF
TRBJ2-7	TRBV6-4	CARRQGTPYEQYF
TRBJ2-1	TRBV6-5	CASSYSTAGVGEQFF
TRBJ2-1	TRBV30	CACLALSSYNEQFF
TRBJ2-3	TRBV19	CASSMHRAGDTQYF
TRBJ2-7	TRBV27	CAGSLRGHREVEQYF
TRBJ2-1	TRBV6-5	CASSSTVYEQFF
TRBJ1-5	TRBV28	CASSLMAGIFQPQHF
TRBJ1-5	TRBV18	CASSLDRYSNQPQHF
TRBJ2-2	TRBV7-2	CASSSRGLGELFF
TRBJ1-1	TRBV30	CAWMGARNTEAFF
TRBJ2-3	TRBV5-4	CASSLVGGRSDTQYF
TRBJ1-2	TRBV7-9	CASSLDRQVDGYTF
TRBJ2-1	TRBV27	CASSLRLASYNEQFF
TRBJ2-1	TRBV10-3	CAIRASGLYNEQFF
TRBJ2-7	TRBV29-1	CSVEGDKTNEQYF
TRBJ2-1	TRBV7-8	CASSRPLAGGNEQFF
TRBJ1-2	TRBV2	CASNRDGYGYTF
TRBJ2-3	TRBV18	CASSVLAGGPSDTQYF
TRBJ2-2	TRBV2	CASSQGRYTGELFF
TRBJ1-1	TRBV7-8	CASSLVGGGHTEAFF
TRBJ2-3	TRBV29-1	CSGRRAKADTQYF
TRBJ2-1	TRBV9	CASSPRLAADNEQFF
TRBJ1-2	TRBV7-2	CASRRDVRDYTF
TRBJ2-7	TRBV7-2	CASSFRQGYYEQYF
TRBJ1-2	TRBV4-1	CASSPGQGSYGYTF
TRBJ1-2	TRBV30	CAWSVAVGGGRYGYTF
TRBJ2-5	TRBV5-1	CASSKDGGYLETQYF
TRBJ1-1	TRBV2	CAISSTGRTEAFF
TRBJ1-5	TRBV28	CASSFNPNQPQHF
TRBJ1-2	TRBV10-3	CAITPRGTPNYGYTF
TRBJ1-3	TRBV28	CASGGGYSGNTIYF
TRBJ2-5	TRBV9	CASSVGVQGGNQETQYF